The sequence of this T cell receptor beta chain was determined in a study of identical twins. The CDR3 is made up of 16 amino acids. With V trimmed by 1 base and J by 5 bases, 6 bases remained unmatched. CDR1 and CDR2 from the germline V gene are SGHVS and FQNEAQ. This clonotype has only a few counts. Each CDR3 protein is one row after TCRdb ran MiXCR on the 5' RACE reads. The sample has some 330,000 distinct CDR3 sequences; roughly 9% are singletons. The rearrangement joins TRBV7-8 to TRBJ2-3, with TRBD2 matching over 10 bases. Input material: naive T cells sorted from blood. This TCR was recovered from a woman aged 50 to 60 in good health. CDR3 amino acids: CASSLGAGGPKDTQYF. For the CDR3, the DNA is TGTGCCAGCAGCTTAGGAGCGGGAGGGCCGAAAGATACGCAGTATTTT.